The 20 T cell receptor beta chains given below trace back to one sample, sequenced in a study of siplizumab effects on memory and regulatory T cells. TCRdb's table, derived via immunoSEQ multiplex PCR, lists solely in-frame clones and lacks some. The sample records tens of thousands of clones, roughly 88% being singletons. Material for sequencing was Tregs sorted from blood. All receptors derive from a human donor in good health.

The rearrangement uses TRBV18 and TRBJ1-3, with D perhaps matching TRBD1 (5 bases). V lost 6 bases and J lost 9, with 9 bases in between. The CDR3 contains 11 residues. CDR1 is KGHSH, CDR2 LQKENI, per germline. The CDR3 loop is CASSAGATIYF. The DNA of the CDR3 is TGTGCCAGCTCCGCCGGGGCCACCATATATTTT.

J is TRBJ2-7 and V is TRBV20-1, with unresolved D. This CDR3 has 11 amino acids. Trimming cost V 3 bases and J 3 bases, with 6 bases left between them. CDR1 and CDR2 (germline): DFQATT, SNEGSKA (reference sequence). The CDR3 loop reads CSARSYYEQYF. For the CDR3, the DNA is TGCAGTGCTAGGTCGTACTACGAGCAGTACTTC.

This chain joins TRBV29-1 and TRBJ1-4, with D possibly matching TRBD1 (6 bases). The V end was cut by 5 bases, the J end by 3 bases, with 7 bases between. Germline lookup yields CDR1 SQVTM and CDR2 ANQGSEA. The CDR3 totals 12 residues. The CDR3 DNA follows: TGCAGCGTTCCAGGGGCTAATGAAAAACTGTTTTTT. This codes for CSVPGANEKLFF. The full variable domain, rest sourced from reference TRBV29-1 and TRBJ1-4, is SAVISQKPSRDICQRGTSLTIQCQVDSQVTMMFWYRQQPGQSLTLIATANQGSEATYESGFVIDKFPISRPNLTFSTLTVSNMSPEDSSIYLCSVPGANEKLFFGSGTQLSVL.

The chain is built from TRBV4-1 and TRBJ2-2; 7 bases line up with TRBD2. J lost 8 bases, V lost 1 base, and 7 bases had no gene match. Germline V lookup: CDR1 MGHRA, CDR2 YSYEKL. This CDR3 has 15 amino acids. In nucleotides, the CDR3 is TGCGCCAGCAGCCAAGCGGGGGGTATGGCTGGGGAGCTGTTTTTT. Amino acids: CASSQAGGMAGELFF.

V gene TRBV6-6 combines with J gene TRBJ2-4; 9 nucleotides align to TRBD2. J lost 1 base, V lost 4 bases, and 5 bases had no gene match. The CDR3 is made up of 16 amino acids. Germline V gene lookup returns CDR1 MNHNY and CDR2 SVGAGI (reference sequence). The CDR3 here is CASSLNSGSAKNIQYF. CDR3 nucleotide sequence: TGTGCCAGCAGTTTGAATAGCGGGAGTGCCAAAAACATTCAGTACTTC.

Turning to this clone: A junction end diverges from the germline sequence, so it may reflect a read error. V usage is TRBV5-8 and J usage is TRBJ2-2, with 12 bases that match TRBD2. In germline, CDR1 is SGHTS, CDR2 YDEGEE. This CDR3 region has 17 residues. In DNA, the CDR3 is TGTGCCAGCAGCCAGACTAGCGGGAGTCTGAACGCCGGGGAGCTGTTTTTT. Translating it yields CASSQTSGSLNAGELFF.

This clone was detected only once. The CDR3 loop reads CASSLLSGISGNTIYF. CDR3 DNA: TGCGCCAGCAGCTTGCTCTCGGGGATCTCTGGAAACACCATATATTTT. The J gene is TRBJ1-3, the V gene TRBV5-1; D uncertain. CDR1 SGHRS and CDR2 YFSETQ come from the germline V gene. Trimming took 1 base from V and 0 from J, leaving 11 bases between them. The CDR3 is 16 amino acids.

The chain links TRBV4-2 to TRBJ2-7, with TRBD1 matching over 7 bases. The CDR3 is made up of 13 amino acids. Germline V gene sequence: CDR1 LGHNA, CDR2 YNFKEQ. Unmatched junction bases numbered 4, after V lost 5 bases and J lost 3 bases. This CDR3 reads CASSFRQGYEQYF. CDR3 coding DNA: TGTGCCAGCAGCTTTCGACAGGGCTACGAGCAGTACTTC.

The rearrangement uses TRBV6-5 and TRBJ1-1; 7 bases fit TRBD1. Unmatched junction bases numbered 4, after V lost 8 bases and J lost 4 bases. CDR1 and CDR2 (germline): MNHEY, SVGAGI. The CDR3 extends over 12 amino acids. Written as DNA, the CDR3 is TGTGCCAGCCGGGCAGGGGGCACTGAAGCTTTCTTT. This gives the protein CASRAGGTEAFF.

J is TRBJ2-5 and V is TRBV10-3; tentatively, D is TRBD2 (5 bases). The CDR3 runs to 13 residues. V lost 4 bases and J 4 bases, leaving 10 bases between the germline ends. Germline V gives CDR1 ENHRY, CDR2 SYGVKD. The CDR3 coding sequence is TGTGCCATCAGTGTGGCGGGCCGAGAGACCCAGTACTTC. Translated: CAISVAGRETQYF.

The chain carries TRBV7-8 and TRBJ2-1; 8 bases are shared with TRBD2. V lost 5 bases and J lost 5; bases outside the gene matches: 11. CDR1 is SGHVS, CDR2 FQNEAQ, per germline. This CDR3 comprises 16 residues. The CDR3, as DNA: TGTGCCAGCAGCGACATCAGCGGGAGAGGCGACAATGAGCAGTTCTTC. Translated: CASSDISGRGDNEQFF.

The J gene is TRBJ2-2, the V gene TRBV5-1; D is possibly TRBD2 (5 bases). Between the trimmed V and J ends, which lost 2 bases and 0 bases, there was a span of 23 bases. The CDR3 is 20 residues long. Germline V lookup: CDR1 SGHRS, CDR2 YFSETQ. CDR3 bases: TGCGCCAGCAGCTTCGATATTAGCGTCAGCCTGACGACGAACACCGGGGAGCTGTTTTTT. It codes for CASSFDISVSLTTNTGELFF.

This clone was seen more than once but under ten times. The chain uses TRBV11-2 and TRBJ1-5; D gene uncertain. The germline V and J ends were trimmed by 2 bases and 6 bases, with 11 bases remaining between them. This CDR3 comprises 14 residues. From germline, CDR1 is SGHAT and CDR2 FQNNGV. CDR3 region: CASSLSEGSQPQHF. For the CDR3, the DNA is TGTGCCAGCAGCTTATCAGAAGGAAGTCAGCCCCAGCATTTT.

The chain links TRBV7-2 to TRBJ2-7; 9 positions match TRBD2. The length of the CDR3 is 16 residues. V lost 2 bases to trimming and J lost 2 bases; unmatched junction nucleotides: 7. The germline gives CDR1 SGHTA, CDR2 FQGNSA. The DNA of the CDR3 is TGTGCCAGCAGCTTATTGGCTAGCGGGGACCCCTACGAGCAGTACTTC. This codes for CASSLLASGDPYEQYF.

This clone was counted once. A much more abundant neighbour one base away suggests this may be a read error. This sequence joins TRBV19 and TRBJ2-2; 15 bases are shared with TRBD2. From germline, CDR1 is LNHDA and CDR2 SQIVND (reference sequence). The CDR3 contains 17 residues. Losses at the gene ends were 4 bases for V and 3 bases for J; bases not matched to a gene: 3. CDR3 residues: CASSSRTSGRDTGELFF. CDR3 DNA: TGTGCCAGTAGTAGCCGGACTAGCGGGAGGGACACCGGGGAGCTGTTTTTT. Based on the CDR3 plus reference TRBV19 and TRBJ2-2, the full variable domain is DGGITQSPKYLFRKEGQNVTLSCEQNLNHDAMYWYRQDPGQGLRLIYYSQIVNDFQKGDIAEGYSVSREKKESFPLTVTSAQKNPTAFYLCASSSRTSGRDTGELFFGEGSRLTVL.

The chain couples TRBV29-1 to TRBJ2-1; 9 positions match TRBD1. Germline V gene lookup returns CDR1 SQVTM and CDR2 ANQGSEA. V lost 7 bases, J lost 11 bases, and 12 bases stayed unmatched. CDR3 length: 13 residues. The DNA for the CDR3 is TGCAGCGCCCCGACAGGGGGGTCTTCGAAGCAGTTCTTC. It yields the protein CSAPTGGSSKQFF.

The table lists this clone with a few counts. This chain connects TRBV10-1 to TRBJ2-7, with 11 bases aligning to TRBD2. The CDR3 is made up of 16 amino acids. Trimming removed 2 bases from V and 2 bases from J; junction bases left unmatched: 5. Germline V CDR1 and CDR2: WNHNN, SYGVQD (reference sequence). The CDR3, as DNA: TGCGCCAGCAGTGAGCGGACTAGCGGGCTAACCTACGAGCAGTACTTC. This sequence encodes CASSERTSGLTYEQYF.

This clone came up once. The gene calls are TRBV27 and TRBJ2-5; the match to TRBD2 covers 15 bases. Losses at the gene ends were 5 bases for V and 9 bases for J; bases not matched to a gene: 13. The CDR3 spans 17 residues. Germline V gene data show CDR1 as MNHEY and CDR2 as SMNVEV (reference sequence). The CDR3 nucleotides read TGTGCCAGCAGTCCCAGGGGCGGGACTAGCGGGAGGTGGGCCCAGTACTTC. Translation: CASSPRGGTSGRWAQYF.

The CDR3 loop reads CASTEGGDEKLFF. As DNA, the CDR3 is TGCGCCAGCACCGAAGGGGGGGACGAAAAACTGTTTTTT. The chain has TRBV5-1 and TRBJ1-4; TRBD1 is a possible D gene (6 bases). The CDR3 spans 13 residues. V lost 6 bases, J lost 8 bases, and 14 bases lay in between. Germline CDR1 and CDR2: SGHRS and YFSETQ. Based on the CDR3 plus reference TRBV5-1 and TRBJ1-4, the full variable domain is KAGVTQTPRYLIKTRGQQVTLSCSPISGHRSVSWYQQTPGQGLQFLFEYFSETQRNKGNFPGRFSGRQFSNSRSEMNVSTLELGDSALYLCASTEGGDEKLFFGSGTQLSVL.

The V and J genes are TRBV7-8 and TRBJ2-5, with D perhaps TRBD2 (5 bases). CDR3 size: 15 residues. Germline CDR1 SGHVS, CDR2 FQNEAQ. V shed 5 bases and J shed 7 bases, with 20 bases lying between them. CDR3 sequence (DNA): TGTGCCAGCAGCAAACGACCGGGCCCTCGGGGGACCCAGTACTTC. It translates to CASSKRPGPRGTQYF.